This T cell receptor beta chain was captured in a study of blood T cell repertoires in COVID-19. Looking at the study overall: Sources were T cells, B-cell-depleted T cells, or PBMCs; the material itself was cDNA or gDNA.

The germline V gene has CDR1 MDHEN and CDR2 SYDVKM. The CDR3 is 13 amino acids. Trimming left V 1 base short and J 4 bases short, with 4 bases between. Original methodology: Reference gene primer amplification gave estimated nucleated cell counts. Repertoires were generated with immunoSEQ multiplex PCR, while TCRdb's copy carries only in-frame clones and drops some. The V and J calls and clone size come from that table; D and trimming were worked out from the DNA. The data contain about 310,000 clones, about nine tenths of them singletons. Sequences were obtained from peripheral blood. The chain joins TRBV28 to TRBJ1-4; the D is unclear. This receptor was obtained from a man aged 50 to 60 with active or convalescent COVID-19. Written as DNA, the CDR3 is TGTGCCAGCAGTTTATCCGTTAATGAAAAACTGTTTTTT. Its protein is CASSLSVNEKLFF.